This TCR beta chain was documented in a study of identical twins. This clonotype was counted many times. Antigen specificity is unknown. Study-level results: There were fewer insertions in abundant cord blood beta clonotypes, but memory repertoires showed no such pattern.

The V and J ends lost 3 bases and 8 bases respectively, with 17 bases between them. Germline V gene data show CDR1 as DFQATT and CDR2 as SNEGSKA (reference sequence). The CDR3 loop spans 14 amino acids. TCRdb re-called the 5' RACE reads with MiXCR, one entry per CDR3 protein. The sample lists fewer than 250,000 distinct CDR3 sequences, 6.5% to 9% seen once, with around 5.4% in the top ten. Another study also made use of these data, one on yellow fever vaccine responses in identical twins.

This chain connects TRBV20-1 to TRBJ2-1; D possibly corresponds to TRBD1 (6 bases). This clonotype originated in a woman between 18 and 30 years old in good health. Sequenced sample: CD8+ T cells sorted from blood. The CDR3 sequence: CSASAGTTGDEQFF. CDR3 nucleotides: TGCAGTGCTAGCGCCGGGACAACCGGCGATGAGCAGTTCTTC.